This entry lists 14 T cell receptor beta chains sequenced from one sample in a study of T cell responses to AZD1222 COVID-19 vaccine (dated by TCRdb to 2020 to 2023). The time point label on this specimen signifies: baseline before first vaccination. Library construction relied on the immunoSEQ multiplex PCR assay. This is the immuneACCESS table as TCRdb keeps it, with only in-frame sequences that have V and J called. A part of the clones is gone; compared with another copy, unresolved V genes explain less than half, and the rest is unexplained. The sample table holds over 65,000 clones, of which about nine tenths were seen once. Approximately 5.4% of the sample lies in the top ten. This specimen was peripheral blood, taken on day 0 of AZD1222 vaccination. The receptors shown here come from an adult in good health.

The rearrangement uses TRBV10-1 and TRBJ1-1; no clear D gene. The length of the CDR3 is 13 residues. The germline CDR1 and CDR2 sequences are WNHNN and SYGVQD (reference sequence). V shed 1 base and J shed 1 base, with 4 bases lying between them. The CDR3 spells CASSEFGNTEAFF. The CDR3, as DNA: TGCGCCAGCAGTGAGTTTGGGAACACTGAAGCTTTCTTT.

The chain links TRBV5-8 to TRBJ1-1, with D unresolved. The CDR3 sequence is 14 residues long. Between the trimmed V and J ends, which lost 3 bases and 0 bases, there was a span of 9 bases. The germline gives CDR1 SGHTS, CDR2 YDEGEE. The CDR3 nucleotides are TGTGCCAGCAGCTCCGGACCGATGAACACTGAAGCTTTCTTT. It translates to CASSSGPMNTEAFF.

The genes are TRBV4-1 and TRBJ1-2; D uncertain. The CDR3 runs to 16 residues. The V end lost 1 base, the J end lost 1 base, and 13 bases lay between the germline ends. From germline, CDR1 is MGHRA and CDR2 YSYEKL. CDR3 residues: CASSQGLIRGNYGYTF. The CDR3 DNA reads TGCGCCAGCAGCCAAGGCCTAATCCGGGGTAACTATGGCTACACCTTC.

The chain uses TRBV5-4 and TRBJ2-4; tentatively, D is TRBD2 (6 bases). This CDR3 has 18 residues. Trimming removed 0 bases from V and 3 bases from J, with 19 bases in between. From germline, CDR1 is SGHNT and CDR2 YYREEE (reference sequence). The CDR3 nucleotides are TGTGCCAGCAGCTTGGAGGTCGCGAGGACGGGGGTCAAAAACATTCAGTACTTC. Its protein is CASSLEVARTGVKNIQYF.

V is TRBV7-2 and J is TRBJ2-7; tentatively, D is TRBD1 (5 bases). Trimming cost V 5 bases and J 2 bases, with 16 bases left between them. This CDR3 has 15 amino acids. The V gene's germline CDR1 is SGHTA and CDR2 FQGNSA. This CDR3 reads CASSPSTVTPYEQYF. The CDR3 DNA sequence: TGTGCCAGCAGCCCTTCGACAGTGACTCCCTACGAGCAGTACTTC.

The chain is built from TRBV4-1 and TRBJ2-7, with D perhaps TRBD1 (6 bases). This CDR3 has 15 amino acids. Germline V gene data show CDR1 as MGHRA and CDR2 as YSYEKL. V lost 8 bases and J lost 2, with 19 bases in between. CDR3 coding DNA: TGCGCCAGCCGGCAGGGGCCAAGCAGGGCCTACGAGCAGTACTTC. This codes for CASRQGPSRAYEQYF.

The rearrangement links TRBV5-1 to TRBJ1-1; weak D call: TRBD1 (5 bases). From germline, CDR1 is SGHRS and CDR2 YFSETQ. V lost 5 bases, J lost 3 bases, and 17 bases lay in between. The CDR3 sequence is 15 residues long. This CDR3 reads CASSEFKGSDTEAFF. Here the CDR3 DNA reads TGCGCCAGCAGTGAATTCAAGGGGTCGGACACTGAAGCTTTCTTT.

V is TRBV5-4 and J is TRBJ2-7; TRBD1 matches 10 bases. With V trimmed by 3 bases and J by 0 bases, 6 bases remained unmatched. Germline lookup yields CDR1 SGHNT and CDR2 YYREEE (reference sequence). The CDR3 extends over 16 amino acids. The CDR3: CASSSGTGAPSYEQYF. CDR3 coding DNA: TGTGCCAGCAGCTCCGGGACAGGGGCTCCCTCCTACGAGCAGTACTTC.

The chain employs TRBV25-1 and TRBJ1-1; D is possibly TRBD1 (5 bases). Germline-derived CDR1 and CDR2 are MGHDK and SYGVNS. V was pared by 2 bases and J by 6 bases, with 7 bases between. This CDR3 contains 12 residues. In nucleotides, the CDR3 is TGTGCCAGCAGTGAAACGACAGCTGAAGCTTTCTTT. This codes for CASSETTAEAFF.

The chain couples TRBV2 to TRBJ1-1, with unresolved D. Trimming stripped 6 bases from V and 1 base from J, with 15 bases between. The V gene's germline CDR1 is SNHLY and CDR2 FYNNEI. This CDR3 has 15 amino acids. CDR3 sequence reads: CASRSGVFQNTEAFF. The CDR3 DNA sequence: TGTGCCAGCAGGTCGGGCGTTTTCCAGAACACTGAAGCTTTCTTT.

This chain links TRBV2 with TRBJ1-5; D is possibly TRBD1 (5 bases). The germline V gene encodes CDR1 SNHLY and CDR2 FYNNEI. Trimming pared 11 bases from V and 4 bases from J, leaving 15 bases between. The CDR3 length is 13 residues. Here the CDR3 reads CAGTQGYNQPQHF. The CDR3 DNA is TGTGCCGGGACGCAGGGTTATAATCAGCCCCAGCATTTT.

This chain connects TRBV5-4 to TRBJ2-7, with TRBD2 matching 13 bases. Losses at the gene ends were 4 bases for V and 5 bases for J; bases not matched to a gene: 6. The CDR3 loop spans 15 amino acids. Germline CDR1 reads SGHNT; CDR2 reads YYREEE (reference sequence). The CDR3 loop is CASSPEGLAGNEQYF. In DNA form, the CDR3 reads TGTGCCAGCAGCCCGGAGGGACTAGCGGGAAACGAGCAGTACTTC.

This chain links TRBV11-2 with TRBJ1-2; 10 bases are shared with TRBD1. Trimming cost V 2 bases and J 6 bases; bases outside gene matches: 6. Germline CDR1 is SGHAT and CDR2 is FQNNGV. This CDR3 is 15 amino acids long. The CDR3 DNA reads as TGTGCCAGCAGCTTAACCGGGACAGGGGTCCATGGCTACACCTTC. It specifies CASSLTGTGVHGYTF.

CDR3 DNA: TGTGCCAGCAGCTTAGGCCCGATCTCTGGAAACACCATATATTTT. This translates into CASSLGPISGNTIYF. This rearrangement joins TRBV7-2 to TRBJ1-3; D gene unclear. CDR1 and CDR2 (germline): SGHTA, FQGNSA. V lost 1 base to trimming and J lost 0 bases, with 7 bases between them. This CDR3 is 15 amino acids long.